This T cell receptor (beta chain) was recovered during a study of blood T cell repertoires in COVID-19. This clone has a single count. Those who participated ranged in age from roughly 18 to 89 years and resided in 20 to 30 US areas. In Cohort 3, a recovered donor had either two negative PCRs, clearance, or symptom resolution. CDR1 is MDHEN and CDR2 is SYDVKM in the germline V gene. The CDR3 length is 14 residues. J was trimmed by 7 bases and V by 5 bases; bases with no gene match: 6. In the authors' methods: Nucleated cell counts were estimated from reference gene primer amplification. Generated by immunoSEQ multiplex PCR, the TCRdb table keeps only in-frame clones and is missing some. That table is the source of V, J and clone size, and D and trimming were worked out from the DNA. The data contain more than 85,000 clones, roughly 85% of them singletons.

Sequencing used PBMCs or T cells enriched from blood (not recorded which). The origin of this receptor is a woman between 50 and 59 years old who had recovered from COVID-19. The chain uses TRBV28 and TRBJ2-1, with 9 bases identical to TRBD1. The CDR3: CASSPSTGGNEQFF. CDR3 bases: TGTGCCAGCAGTCCTTCGACAGGGGGTAATGAGCAGTTCTTC.